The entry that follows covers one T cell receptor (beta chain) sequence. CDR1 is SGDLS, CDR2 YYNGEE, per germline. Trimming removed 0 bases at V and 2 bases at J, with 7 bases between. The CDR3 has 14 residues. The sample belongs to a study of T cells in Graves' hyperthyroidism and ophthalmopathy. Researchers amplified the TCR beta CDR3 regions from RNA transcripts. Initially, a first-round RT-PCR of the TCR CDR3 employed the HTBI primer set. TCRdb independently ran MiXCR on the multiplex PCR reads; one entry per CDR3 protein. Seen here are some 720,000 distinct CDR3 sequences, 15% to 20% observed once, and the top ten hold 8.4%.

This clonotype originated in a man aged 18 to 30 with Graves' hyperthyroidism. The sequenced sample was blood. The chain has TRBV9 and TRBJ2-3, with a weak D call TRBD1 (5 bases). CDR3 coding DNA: TGTGCCAGCAGCGTAGGGGGCTACACAGATACGCAGTATTTT. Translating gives CASSVGGYTDTQYF.